A single sample gave rise to the 27 T cell receptor beta chains below, sequenced in a study of Graves' ophthalmopathy and Graves' hyperthyroidism. From RNA, the CDR3 regions of TCR beta chains were amplified and sequenced. Following a first-round RT-PCR that used HTBI primers, a second-round multiplex PCR was carried out. TCRdb independently ran MiXCR on the multiplex PCR reads; one entry per CDR3 protein. The sample records a few hundred thousand distinct CDR3 sequences, under 45% being singletons. The sequencing input was peripheral blood or thyroid tissue (not recorded which). Receptors were obtained from an adult man with Graves' hyperthyroidism.

Only a few counts were recorded for this clonotype. This sequence joins TRBV10-3 and TRBJ2-7; tentative D call: TRBD1 (5 bases). CDR1 and CDR2 from the germline V gene are ENHRY and SYGVKD. The CDR3 covers 14 residues. The germline V and J ends were trimmed by 6 bases and 1 base, with 13 bases remaining between them. CDR3 sequence reads: CAIRVSDRSYEQYF. The CDR3 bases are TGTGCCATCAGGGTATCCGACAGATCCTACGAGCAGTACTTC.

The CDR3 protein is CASSQGTAFGYTF. CDR3 nucleotides: TGTGCCAGCAGCCAAGGGACGGCCTTCGGCTACACCTTC. This chain links TRBV3-1 with TRBJ1-2; D is unresolved. CDR3 length: 13 amino acids. Trimming took 1 base from V and 8 from J, leaving 11 bases between them. CDR1 is LGHDT, CDR2 YNNKEL, per germline (reference sequence).

CDR3 DNA sequence: TGCAGTGCTGGGCGGACGCCTGGGGAGCTGTTTTTT. Its protein is CSAGRTPGELFF. The rearrangement uses TRBV20-1 and TRBJ2-2; D is ambiguous. V was cut by 5 bases and J by 8 bases, with 12 bases left in between. Germline lookup yields CDR1 DFQATT and CDR2 SNEGSKA (reference sequence). The CDR3 runs to 12 residues.

This clonotype was counted a single time. V usage is TRBV20-1 and J usage is TRBJ2-7; 7 bases match TRBD2. With the DNA end fitting TRBJ2-1 better, the J assignment may be wrong. The CDR3 is made up of 14 amino acids. The germline CDR1 and CDR2 sequences are DFQATT and SNEGSKA (reference sequence). CDR3 loop: CSARRSGADNEQFF. The CDR3 nucleotides read TGCAGTGCTAGACGGAGCGGGGCGGACAATGAGCAGTTCTTC.

In this sample, this clonotype turned up many times. This sequence joins TRBV6-5 and TRBJ1-4; D ambiguous. CDR1 is MNHEY and CDR2 is SVGAGI in the germline V gene. The CDR3 contains 15 residues. The V and J ends lost 0 bases and 5 bases respectively, with 10 bases between them. The CDR3 DNA follows: TGTGCCAGCAGTTACTCGGAACAGCTAAATGAAAAACTGTTTTTT. Residues: CASSYSEQLNEKLFF.

Concerning this clonotype: An end of the junction does not agree with germline; a read error may underlie this. V is TRBV7-7 and J is TRBJ2-7; 8 bases are shared with TRBD1. The CDR3 extends over 14 amino acids. Germline V gene lookup returns CDR1 SSHAT and CDR2 FNYEAQ (reference sequence). The CDR3 loop reads CASSEVRGRREQYF. For the CDR3, the DNA is TGTGCTAGCAGCGAGGTCAGGGGGCGCCGGGAGCAGTACTTC.

There are many counts of this clonotype. V is TRBV20-1 and J is TRBJ1-3, with D unresolved. The germline V gene encodes CDR1 DFQATT and CDR2 SNEGSKA (reference sequence). The CDR3 extends over 13 amino acids. V was cut by 3 bases and J by 0 bases, with 6 bases left in between. The CDR3 protein is CSASPDSGNTIYF. DNA for the CDR3: TGCAGTGCTAGTCCAGACTCTGGAAACACCATATATTTT.

This clonotype showed up many times. The genes are TRBV12-3 or TRBV12-4 and TRBJ1-1, with a tentative D call TRBD1 (5 bases). This CDR3 comprises 13 residues. V shed 2 bases and J shed 4 bases, with 8 bases lying between them. DNA of the CDR3: TGTGCCAGCAGTTTATTTCAGGGCACTGAAGCTTTCTTT. It specifies CASSLFQGTEAFF.

This clonotype appeared many times. The chain employs TRBV20-1 and TRBJ2-5; 9 nucleotides match TRBD2. The CDR3 has 14 residues. The J segment lost 5 bases and the V segment lost 1 base, leaving 5 bases of the junction unmatched. In germline, CDR1 is DFQATT, CDR2 SNEGSKA (reference sequence). CDR3 nucleotide sequence: TGCAGTGCTAGAGGGCTAGCGGGAACGGAGACCCAGTACTTC. This codes for CSARGLAGTETQYF.

This clonotype turned up a few times. The chain links TRBV5-1 to TRBJ2-7; the D gene is possibly TRBD1 (5 bases). The germline gives CDR1 SGHRS, CDR2 YFSETQ. This CDR3 is 16 amino acids long. Between the trimmed V and J ends, which lost 0 bases and 0 bases, there was a span of 13 bases. CDR3 region: CASSLALDTSSYEQYF. The CDR3 nucleotides read TGCGCCAGCAGCTTGGCATTGGACACCAGCTCCTACGAGCAGTACTTC.

V is TRBV7-3 and J is TRBJ2-7; D unresolved. CDR1 is SGHTA, CDR2 FQGTGA, per germline. The CDR3 consists of 16 residues. Trimming cost V 6 bases and J 6 bases, with 24 bases left between them. The CDR3: CASSRYRAGEACEQYF. CDR3 bases: TGTGCCAGCAGTAGGTATAGGGCCGGCGAAGCCTGCGAGCAGTACTTC.

This clonotype was counted between two and nine times. J is TRBJ2-5 and V is TRBV24-1; D is perhaps TRBD1 (5 bases). Judging by the DNA end, TRBJ2-1 fits better; the J call may be wrong. Germline loops: CDR1 KGHDR, CDR2 SFDVKD. This CDR3 contains 13 residues. The CDR3 loop reads CATRGGADHEQFF. In nucleotides, the CDR3 is TGTGCCACCAGGGGTGGGGCGGACCATGAGCAGTTCTTC.

The chain uses TRBV30 and TRBJ1-1; D call uncertain. The CDR3 has 14 amino acids. The V end was cut by 3 bases, the J end by 3 bases, with 14 bases between. Germline CDR1 and CDR2: GTSNPN and SVGIG (reference sequence). CDR3 coding DNA: TGTGCCTGGAGCACATCCCCAGTCGACACTGAAGCTTTCTTT. Translation: CAWSTSPVDTEAFF.

This clonotype was recorded at least ten times. J is TRBJ2-2 and V is TRBV12-3 or TRBV12-4; 8 bases line up with TRBD1. The CDR3 is made up of 18 amino acids. J gave up 0 bases and V 3 bases, and 9 bases lay outside the gene matches. CDR3 DNA sequence: TGTGCCAGCAGTTTTTCCGGGACAGGTGTTTCGAACACCGGGGAGCTGTTTTTT. It encodes CASSFSGTGVSNTGELFF.

In its sample, this clonotype was seen many times. V gene TRBV4-1 combines with J gene TRBJ1-2; D gene unclear. This CDR3 is 14 amino acids long. Germline CDR1 reads MGHRA; CDR2 reads YSYEKL. Trimming cost V 4 bases and J 2 bases, with 11 bases left between them. The CDR3 DNA follows: TGCGCCAGCAGCCCCCTGGCGGGAAACTATGGCTACACCTTC. This codes for CASSPLAGNYGYTF.

This clonotype was observed a handful of times. The chain joins TRBV3-1 to TRBJ2-5, with D possibly TRBD1 on 6 matching bases. CDR1 LGHDT and CDR2 YNNKEL come from the germline V gene (reference sequence). This CDR3 is built from 15 residues. V was cut by 5 bases and J by 4 bases, with 17 bases left in between. In nucleotides, the CDR3 is TGTGCCAGCAGCAAGGACAGCACGTACCGAGAGACCCAGTACTTC. Its protein is CASSKDSTYRETQYF.

This clonotype appeared a single time. The junction does not match germline at one end; this may be a read error. This CDR3 is CASSAGTSFYNERFF. CDR3 DNA: TGTGCCAGCAGCGCCGGGACTAGCTTCTACAATGAGCGGTTCTTC. The rearrangement uses TRBV9 and TRBJ2-1; 9 nucleotides line up with TRBD2. Per germline, CDR1 SGDLS and CDR2 YYNGEE. The CDR3 runs to 15 residues. Drawing the rest from reference TRBV9 and TRBJ2-1, the complete variable domain is DSGVTQTPKHLITATGQRVTLRCSPRSGDLSVYWYQQSLDQGLQFLIQYYNGEERAKGNILERFSAQQFPDLHSELNLSSLELGDSALYFCASSAGTSFYNERFFGPGTRLTVL.

The rearrangement joins TRBV12-3 or TRBV12-4 to TRBJ1-4; maybe TRBD1 (5 bases). The CDR3 has 15 residues. Trimming removed 6 bases at V and 7 bases at J, with 18 bases between. CDR3 loop: CASSLGDSRGEKLFF. DNA of the CDR3: TGTGCCAGCAGCTTGGGGGACTCCCGAGGTGAAAAACTGTTTTTT.

This clonotype was recorded a few times. The chain combines TRBV28 with TRBJ2-7; tentative D call: TRBD2 (6 bases). The germline CDR1 and CDR2 sequences are MDHEN and SYDVKM. This CDR3 comprises 13 residues. Trimming cost V 3 bases and J 7 bases, with 13 bases left between them. The CDR3: CASSLSGAGEQYF. CDR3 in DNA: TGTGCCAGCAGTTTGAGCGGCGCGGGGGAGCAGTACTTC.

This clonotype appeared many times. The V call is TRBV5-8, the J call TRBJ1-2; TRBD1 matches at 7 bases. This CDR3 has 15 amino acids. CDR1 is SGHTS, CDR2 YDEGEE, per germline. The V and J ends lost 3 bases and 0 bases, in that order; junction bases with no gene match: 5. This CDR3 is CASSSGQSANYGYTF. In DNA form, the CDR3 reads TGTGCCAGCAGCTCGGGACAGTCCGCTAACTATGGCTACACCTTC.

This clonotype came up once. The junction departs from the called germline gene at one end, perhaps through a read error. V gene TRBV29-1 combines with J gene TRBJ1-2; D gene ambiguous. Germline-derived CDR1 and CDR2 are SQVTM and ANQGSEA. The CDR3 contains 19 residues. The CDR3 here is CSVEDAGEYLDRTNYGHTF. The DNA of the CDR3 is TGCAGCGTTGAAGACGCTGGAGAATACCTGGACCGAACTAACTATGGCCACACCTTC.

The J gene is TRBJ1-1, the V gene TRBV20-1; D might be TRBD1 (5 bases). Trimming took off 6 bases at V and 4 bases at J, with 21 bases between the two ends. This CDR3 comprises 15 residues. Germline V CDR1 and CDR2: DFQATT, SNEGSKA (reference sequence). The CDR3 coding sequence is TGCAGTGCAATGACCGGCGGGGGTTTAGGCACTGAAGCTTTCTTT. Translated, it gives CSAMTGGGLGTEAFF.

The CDR3 DNA follows: TGTGCCAGCAGCTTAAACCTAAATATCAGGGTTACCGGGGAGCTGTTTTTT. It codes for CASSLNLNIRVTGELFF. The chain is built from TRBV7-2 and TRBJ2-2; TRBD1 is a possible D gene (5 bases). Trimming cost V 2 bases and J 5 bases, with 18 bases left between them. CDR1 and CDR2 (germline): SGHTA, FQGNSA. The CDR3 is made up of 17 amino acids.

This clonotype was detected a few times. The chain recombines TRBV6-1 with TRBJ2-2, with D possibly TRBD1 on 7 matching bases. Trimming took off 8 bases at V and 4 bases at J, with 14 bases between the two ends. The CDR3 length is 14 residues. Germline assignment: CDR1 MNHNS and CDR2 SASEGT. This CDR3 is CASGRGASTGELFF. The CDR3 coding sequence is TGTGCCAGCGGCAGGGGGGCTAGCACCGGGGAGCTGTTTTTT.

For this clonotype: With a much larger clone just one base away, this may be a read error. The V and J genes are TRBV19 and TRBJ2-7; TRBD1 matches at 9 bases. CDR1 and CDR2 (germline): LNHDA, SQIVND (reference sequence). After removal of 7 bases from V and 0 bases from J, the junction contained 7 bases not matched to a gene. The CDR3 is 15 residues long. CDR3 region: CASTKSTGGSYEQYF. The CDR3 region has the DNA TGTGCCAGTACTAAGTCGACAGGGGGCTCCTACGAGCAGTACTTC. Together with reference TRBV19 and TRBJ2-7, the CDR3 gives the full variable domain: DGGITQSPKYLFRKEGQNVTLSCEQNLNHDAMYWYRQDPGQGLRLIYYSQIVNDFQKGDIAEGYSVSREKKESFPLTVTSAQKNPTAFYLCASTKSTGGSYEQYFGPGTRLTVT.

This clonotype was picked up many times. V and J are TRBV5-8 and TRBJ2-6; no definite D call. The CDR3 spans 16 residues. Trimming removed 1 base at V and 2 bases at J, with 10 bases between. Germline values: CDR1 SGHTS, CDR2 YDEGEE. Here the CDR3 reads CASSLWSPAGANVLTF. In nucleotides, the CDR3 is TGTGCCAGCAGCTTGTGGTCCCCGGCTGGGGCCAACGTCCTGACTTTC.

Ten or more counts support this clonotype. The chain recombines TRBV5-8 with TRBJ2-2, with a tentative D call TRBD1 (7 bases). Germline CDR1 and CDR2: SGHTS and YDEGEE. V was cut by 0 bases and J by 11 bases, with 11 bases left in between. The CDR3 consists of 13 residues. As DNA, the CDR3 is TGTGCCAGCAGCTTGGGCAGGGGGGCTGAGCTGTTTTTT. Protein sequence: CASSLGRGAELFF.